This T cell receptor (beta chain) was recovered during a study of T cell responses to AZD1222 COVID-19 vaccine. Study background: Doses given second, at about 4 or about 12 weeks, were pooled. Findings and limits, study-wide: Nearly half of unique spike-specific TCRs reportedly avoided B.1.351 and B.1.1.7 mutated regions. Among vaccine-associated CD4 TCRs, coverage spanned spike, with dominance at 160-218 and 743-854.

V was pared by 2 bases and J by 3 bases, with 5 bases of the junction left unmatched. CDR3 length: 15 residues. Per germline, CDR1 MDHEN and CDR2 SYDVKM. Note on this clone: Antigen: not known.

Profiling relied on immunoSEQ multiplex PCR, and the TCRdb table lists in-frame clones only, not all of them. This sample has around 100,000 clones; roughly 80% occur once, and the top ten carry around 9.9%. Specimen: peripheral blood, collected on day 0 of AZD1222 vaccination. The chain has TRBV28 and TRBJ2-3; 7 bases match TRBD2. This TCR was sampled from an adult in good health. This chain's CDR3 is CASSLPGGGTDTQYF. CDR3 bases: TGTGCCAGCAGTTTACCGGGGGGAGGGACAGATACGCAGTATTTT. The full variable domain, completed using reference TRBV28 and TRBJ2-3, is DVKVTQSSRYLVKRTGEKVFLECVQDMDHENMFWYRQDPGLGLRLIYFSYDVKMKEKGDIPEGYSVSREKKERFSLILESASTNQTSMYLCASSLPGGGTDTQYFGPGTRLTVL.